A single sample is the source of the 5 T cell receptor beta chains below, sequenced in a study of Ad26.COV2.S vaccination and SARS-CoV-2 variants. The sample's treatment: some 20 received Ad26.COV2.S at low or high dose, single or two shots; five or six received placebo; per-sample allocation not given. Following the first vaccine or placebo injection, samples were taken on day 63. This table comes from immunoSEQ multiplex PCR, and its TCRdb copy is limited to in-frame clones, with some not included. The sample includes some 390,000 clones, about 89% of them seen just once. The material sequenced was peripheral blood, taken in a trial of Ad26.COV2.S vaccine versus placebo. The receptors derive from a person between 18 and 60 years old who received the Ad26.COV2.S COVID-19 vaccine or a placebo.

For the CDR3, the DNA is TGTGCCAGTAGTATAGCTGAGAGGAGCGGCTACACCTTC. Its protein product is CASSIAERSGYTF. This chain links TRBV19 with TRBJ1-2; D is undetermined. Trimming took off 1 base at V and 8 bases at J, with 11 bases between the two ends. This CDR3 has 13 residues. Germline CDR1 LNHDA, CDR2 SQIVND (reference sequence).

The chain couples TRBV4-1 to TRBJ1-5; no firm D call. Trimming shortened V by 0 bases and J by 2 bases, and 11 bases separated the two germline ends. The germline V gene encodes CDR1 MGHRA and CDR2 YSYEKL. The CDR3 contains 16 residues. For the CDR3, the DNA is TGCGCCAGCAGCCAAGAAACGAGTTGGGGCAATCAGCCCCAGCATTTT. Protein sequence: CASSQETSWGNQPQHF.

Comment on this clone: The sample has other DNA sequences that encode this CDR3 too. The chain employs TRBV28 and TRBJ1-1, with no clear D. Germline values: CDR1 MDHEN, CDR2 SYDVKM. The CDR3 runs 13 residues. Trimming pared 3 bases from V and 2 bases from J, leaving 7 bases between. CDR3 DNA: TGTGCCAGCAGTTTCGGGCTTAACACTGAAGCTTTCTTT. It is translated as CASSFGLNTEAFF.

J is TRBJ1-1 and V is TRBV7-6; D ambiguous. The CDR3 runs 14 residues. The germline V gene encodes CDR1 SGHVS and CDR2 FNYEAQ. V was trimmed by 1 base and J by 1 base, leaving 7 bases between them. The CDR3 loop reads CASSLGKKNTEAFF. CDR3 nucleotides: TGTGCCAGCAGCTTAGGCAAGAAGAACACTGAAGCTTTCTTT.

The CDR3 nucleotides are TGTGCCACCTCCCAATACACAGATACGCAGTATTTT. As protein: CATSQYTDTQYF. The chain combines TRBV24-1 with TRBJ2-3; D gene unclear. The CDR3 extends over 12 amino acids. Germline CDR1 reads KGHDR; CDR2 reads SFDVKD. V gave up 9 bases and J gave up 2 bases, with 8 bases separating them.